Included here is one T cell receptor beta chain sequence, with context. This entry belongs to a study of blood T cell repertoires in COVID-19. Authors' data handling: From reference gene primer amplification, estimates of nucleated cell counts were derived. Repertoires were generated with immunoSEQ multiplex PCR, while TCRdb's copy carries only in-frame clones and drops some. That table gives V, J and clone size, and the DNA gave D and trimming. The sample carries around 110,000 clones, roughly 83% recorded once. V lost 8 bases and J lost 6; bases outside the gene matches: 6. This CDR3 spans 15 amino acids. Germline assignment: CDR1 KGHDR and CDR2 SFDVKD.

This chain connects TRBV24-1 to TRBJ2-2; 12 nucleotides align to TRBD1. The clonotype comes from a man aged 25 to 45 with acute or convalescent COVID-19. The sample comprised peripheral blood. The DNA of the CDR3 is TGTGCCACCAACCGGGACAGGGGGCTCCCCGGGGAGCTGTTTTTT. The encoded protein is CATNRDRGLPGELFF.